This T cell receptor (beta chain) is drawn from a study of T-cell memory formation after mild COVID-19. Looking at the study overall: Largely, the TCR clusters proved donor specific.

This clonotype came up a few times. Germline CDR1 and CDR2: SGHVS and FQNEAQ. V was cut by 5 bases and J by 1 base, with 15 bases left in between. This CDR3 has 16 residues. TCRdb redid the calling of the 5' RACE reads with MiXCR, one entry per CDR3 protein. Altogether roughly 410,000 distinct CDR3 sequences are present, roughly 26% being singletons, with the ten largest covering roughly 8.7%. The sample taken for sequencing was PBMCs or a T cell subset sorted from them (not recorded which). This clonotype originated in an adult woman who had mild COVID-19 (a few samples of this study predate the infection). Cell type and time point are not known. The chain combines TRBV7-8 with TRBJ2-1, with D possibly being TRBD1 (6 bases). Written as DNA, the CDR3 is TGTGCCAGCAGCCAGGTCTTGGGGGCGTCCTACAATGAGCAGTTCTTC. Protein: CASSQVLGASYNEQFF. Using reference TRBV7-8 and TRBJ2-1 for the parts outside the CDR3, the full variable domain is GAGVSQSPRYKVAKRGQDVALRCDPISGHVSLFWYQQALGQGPEFLTYFQNEAQLDKSGLPSDRFFAERPEGSVSTLKIQRTQQEDSAVYLCASSQVLGASYNEQFFGPGTRLTVL.